The 21 T cell receptor beta chains below were found in one sample sequenced in a study of shared clonotypes between healthy human individuals. The assay was immunoSEQ multiplex PCR, and TCRdb's table has in-frame clones only and misses some. The table has about 1.4 million clones, around 97% seen once. Input material: naive CD4+ T cells sorted from blood. Subset meaning: CD45RA+ positively selected. The source of these receptors is a man aged 30 to 45 in good health.

V usage is TRBV9 and J usage is TRBJ1-2; D might be TRBD1 (5 bases). Trimming shortened V by 0 bases and J by 5 bases, and 14 bases separated the two germline ends. The CDR3 is made up of 15 amino acids. Looked up from germline, CDR1 is SGDLS and CDR2 is YYNGEE. The CDR3 protein is CASSVVGDKGYGYTF. CDR3 in DNA: TGTGCCAGCAGCGTAGTGGGGGATAAGGGGTATGGCTACACCTTC.

The CDR3 is CASSPRPLGTGVADTQYF. The CDR3 coding sequence is TGCGCCAGCAGCCCAAGGCCCCTTGGGACAGGGGTTGCAGATACGCAGTATTTT. The rearrangement joins TRBV4-1 to TRBJ2-3; 10 positions agree with TRBD1. The ends lost 4 bases at V and 4 bases at J; junction bases unmatched: 14. This CDR3 spans 18 amino acids. Germline V gives CDR1 MGHRA, CDR2 YSYEKL.

This chain joins TRBV6-6 and TRBJ2-2; D not resolved. This CDR3 spans 16 amino acids. Trimming pared 2 bases from V and 6 bases from J, leaving 16 bases between. Germline assignment: CDR1 MNHNY and CDR2 SVGAGI (reference sequence). DNA of the CDR3: TGTGCCAGCAGTTACCCCGGGCCCCGTAATCCCGGGGAGCTGTTTTTT. Translated, it gives CASSYPGPRNPGELFF.

The genes are TRBV10-2 and TRBJ2-3; D remains unclear. From germline, CDR1 is WSHSY and CDR2 SAAADI. The CDR3 consists of 13 residues. V lost 4 bases and J 8 bases, leaving 13 bases between the germline ends. CDR3 sequence (DNA): TGCGCCAGCAGTGCGGGTGAACCGAGTACGCAGTATTTT. This gives the protein CASSAGEPSTQYF.

This clone was found once. The chain links TRBV7-2 to TRBJ2-3; perhaps D is TRBD1 or TRBD2 (5 bases each). Germline CDR1 is SGHTA and CDR2 is FQGNSA. The CDR3 length is 16 residues. Trimming stripped 3 bases from V and 2 bases from J, with 15 bases between. The CDR3: CASSLGPKTITDTQYF. The CDR3 DNA sequence: TGTGCCAGCAGCTTGGGACCCAAAACCATCACAGATACGCAGTATTTT.

The genes are TRBV27 and TRBJ1-5; TRBD1 is a possible D gene (5 bases). The CDR3 loop spans 15 amino acids. Per the germline V gene, CDR1 is MNHEY and CDR2 is SMNVEV (reference sequence). Trimming removed 2 bases from V and 3 bases from J, with 11 bases in between. CDR3 coding DNA: TGTGCCAGCAGTTTAACCAGGGTGAACAATCAGCCCCAGCATTTT. The encoded protein is CASSLTRVNNQPQHF.

J is TRBJ1-5 and V is TRBV11-2; 8 bases match TRBD1. CDR3 size: 16 residues. Losses at the gene ends were 3 bases for V and 7 bases for J; bases not matched to a gene: 11. CDR1 and CDR2 (germline): SGHAT, FQNNGV. In nucleotides, the CDR3 is TGTGCCAGCAGCTTTTCAGCAGGGGGCATGGGACAGCCCCAGCATTTT. Its translation: CASSFSAGGMGQPQHF.

This clone was seen once. The rearrangement links TRBV5-1 to TRBJ2-1, with 7 bases fitting TRBD2. V was clipped by 0 bases and J by 7 bases; unmatched bases: 13. The CDR3 loop spans 17 amino acids. From germline, CDR1 is SGHRS and CDR2 YFSETQ. CDR3 sequence reads: CASSLASAGMGGNEQFF. The CDR3 coding sequence is TGCGCCAGCAGCTTGGCATCAGCGGGAATGGGTGGTAATGAGCAGTTCTTC.

The gene calls are TRBV5-1 and TRBJ2-1, with 12 positions matching TRBD2. CDR1 is SGHRS and CDR2 is YFSETQ in the germline V gene. This CDR3 region has 15 residues. V shed 2 bases and J 4 bases; nucleotides not matched to a gene: 1. CDR3 region: CASSFGLAGYNEQFF. The DNA for the CDR3 is TGCGCCAGCAGCTTTGGACTAGCGGGGTACAATGAGCAGTTCTTC.

Comment on this clone: One end of the junction varies from germline; a read error may be responsible. V usage is TRBV15 and J usage is TRBJ2-1; D may be TRBD2 (6 bases). Germline V CDR1 and CDR2: LNHNV, YYDKDF (reference sequence). This CDR3 has 13 residues. CDR3 loop: CAARPVSGNKQFF. CDR3 DNA sequence: TGTGCCGCCCGGCCGGTTAGCGGCAATAAGCAGTTCTTC.

This chain uses TRBV5-1 with TRBJ2-2; 13 bases line up with TRBD2. V gave up 1 base and J gave up 4 bases; unmatched junction bases: 7. From germline, CDR1 is SGHRS and CDR2 YFSETQ. This CDR3 comprises 18 residues. The CDR3 DNA reads TGCGCCAGCAGCTTGCTAACTAGCGGGAGGGCCGGCACCGGGGAGCTGTTTTTT. Amino acids: CASSLLTSGRAGTGELFF.

The chain recombines TRBV7-9 with TRBJ2-3; D gene unclear. The CDR3 is 13 amino acids. Germline V gene sequence: CDR1 SEHNR, CDR2 FQNEAQ (reference sequence). Trimming shortened V by 4 bases and J by 3 bases, and 8 bases separated the two germline ends. CDR3 residues: CASSSGITDTQYF. In DNA form, the CDR3 reads TGTGCCAGCAGCTCCGGAATTACAGATACGCAGTATTTT.

V usage is TRBV2 and J usage is TRBJ2-3, with 8 bases that match TRBD2. This CDR3 has 16 amino acids. From germline, CDR1 is SNHLY and CDR2 FYNNEI. The junction had 15 bases not matched to a gene; V was cut back by 9 bases and J by 4 bases. The CDR3 sequence: CARGVPRREGPDTQYF. Written as DNA, the CDR3 is TGTGCCAGGGGGGTCCCGCGACGGGAGGGCCCAGATACGCAGTATTTT.

The gene calls are TRBV5-1 and TRBJ2-2, with 8 bases lining up with TRBD2. Germline V CDR1 and CDR2: SGHRS, YFSETQ. The V gene end was trimmed by 4 bases and the J gene end by 1 base; junction bases not matched to a gene: 15. The CDR3 sequence is 19 residues long. CDR3 DNA sequence: TGCGCCAGCAGCCCACCCCAGGGTAGCGGGGTATTGAACACCGGGGAGCTGTTTTTT. Translated: CASSPPQGSGVLNTGELFF.

On this clone itself: In the same sample, other DNA sequences code for this CDR3. The rearrangement joins TRBV7-2 to TRBJ1-5; D might be TRBD1 (6 bases). CDR3 length equals 15 residues. Germline V gives CDR1 SGHTA, CDR2 FQGNSA. The germline V and J ends were trimmed by 1 base and 1 base, with 8 bases remaining between them. The CDR3 bases are TGTGCCAGCAGCTTAGGGCAGGGGAGCAATCAGCCCCAGCATTTT. Protein: CASSLGQGSNQPQHF.

This chain connects TRBV30 to TRBJ1-2; D unclear. Germline V gene sequence: CDR1 GTSNPN, CDR2 SVGIG (reference sequence). The CDR3 covers 15 residues. Trimming shortened V by 1 base and J by 5 bases, and 17 bases separated the two germline ends. The CDR3 spells CAWSGRQEEWYGYTF. The DNA for the CDR3 is TGTGCCTGGAGTGGTAGGCAGGAGGAGTGGTATGGCTACACCTTC.

The chain has TRBV5-1 and TRBJ2-1, with D possibly being TRBD2 (5 bases). Looked up from germline, CDR1 is SGHRS and CDR2 is YFSETQ. The CDR3 extends over 13 amino acids. Trimming cost V 1 base and J 3 bases, with 5 bases left between them. The CDR3 region is CASSLTSYNEQFF. CDR3 nucleotide sequence: TGCGCCAGCAGCTTGACTAGCTACAATGAGCAGTTCTTC.

The V gene is TRBV6-5, the J gene TRBJ2-7; 7 bases are a match to TRBD2. The CDR3 is 15 amino acids. Germline-derived CDR1 and CDR2 are MNHEY and SVGAGI. With 8 bases clipped from V and 4 bases from J, the junction kept 14 bases outside the gene matches. DNA for the CDR3: TGTGCCAGCTCCCCCCACGGCGGGAGAGTTTACGAGCAGTACTTC. Its protein product is CASSPHGGRVYEQYF.

V and J are TRBV7-2 and TRBJ1-2; the D is unclear. Germline V CDR1 and CDR2: SGHTA, FQGNSA. The CDR3 totals 12 residues. Trimming took off 3 bases at V and 5 bases at J, with 7 bases between the two ends. DNA of the CDR3: TGTGCCAGCAGCTTCCGGGATTATGGCTACACCTTC. Translation: CASSFRDYGYTF.

The chain uses TRBV7-9 and TRBJ1-5, with D perhaps TRBD1 (5 bases). With 5 bases removed from V and 4 bases from J, the gap between germline ends came to 15 bases. The germline CDR1 and CDR2 sequences are SEHNR and FQNEAQ (reference sequence). CDR3 length: 15 amino acids. Here the CDR3 reads CASSQGAGVNQPQHF. The CDR3 DNA is TGTGCCAGCAGCCAAGGGGCGGGGGTTAATCAGCCCCAGCATTTT.

This chain links TRBV27 with TRBJ2-7; 12 bases line up with TRBD2. V dropped 3 bases and J dropped 0; count of bases not matched to a gene: 3. Per the germline V gene, CDR1 is MNHEY and CDR2 is SMNVEV (reference sequence). The CDR3 has 16 amino acids. This CDR3 is CASSFTSGRFSYEQYF. The CDR3 DNA follows: TGTGCCAGCAGTTTTACTAGCGGGAGGTTCTCCTACGAGCAGTACTTC.